Below are 29 T cell receptor beta chains sequenced from a single sample in a study of blood T cells in healthy people across ages. The authors ran a second PCR of about 6 to 12 cycles using a sample-barcoded 5' primer and a J-beta primer mix. Via MiXCR, TCRdb re-called the 5' RACE reads, giving one row per CDR3 protein. The data hold approximately 1.5 million distinct CDR3 sequences, with approximately 43% observed a single time. Sequencing was performed on blood. The receptors originated from a woman younger than 35 in good health.

The V call is TRBV10-3, the J call TRBJ2-4, with D uncertain. CDR3 length: 14 amino acids. Germline V gene lookup returns CDR1 ENHRY and CDR2 SYGVKD. V was clipped by 4 bases and J by 0 bases, with 7 bases between them. CDR3 nucleotides: TGTGCCATCAGTGTCGAAAGAGCCAAAAACATTCAGTACTTC. Its protein product is CAISVERAKNIQYF.

This clonotype appeared once. This rearrangement joins TRBV7-9 to TRBJ2-7; perhaps TRBD2 as D (5 bases). The CDR3 sequence is 16 residues long. In germline, CDR1 is SEHNR, CDR2 FQNEAQ (reference sequence). The V and J ends lost 3 bases and 7 bases respectively, with 22 bases between them. This chain's CDR3 is CASSFLSGVSTWEQYF. The DNA of the CDR3 is TGTGCCAGCAGCTTTCTAAGCGGAGTCAGTACTTGGGAGCAGTACTTC.

This clonotype was seen a few times. The V call is TRBV5-1, the J call TRBJ1-2; no definite D call. The CDR3 is 14 residues long. The germline gives CDR1 SGHRS, CDR2 YFSETQ. Trimming shortened V by 4 bases and J by 0 bases, and 10 bases separated the two germline ends. CDR3 sequence: CASSTGLTNYGYTF. CDR3 coding DNA: TGCGCCAGCAGCACCGGACTGACTAACTATGGCTACACCTTC.

This clonotype was observed a few times. The junction differs from germline at one of its ends, possibly a read error. This chain joins TRBV7-2 and TRBJ1-6, with D possibly being TRBD1 (6 bases). Germline V lookup: CDR1 SGHTA, CDR2 FQGNSA. The CDR3 is 14 amino acids. CDR3 nucleotides: TGTGCCAGCAGCTTAGTAACAGGGAGATCACCCCCCCACTTT. Translating it yields CASSLVTGRSPPHF.

J is TRBJ2-2 and V is TRBV29-1, with D possibly matching TRBD2 (6 bases). CDR3 length: 12 residues. From germline, CDR1 is SQVTM and CDR2 ANQGSEA. The CDR3 region has the DNA TGCGTTGGGGGGTCGAACACCGGGGAGCTGTTTTTT. Amino acid sequence: CVGGSNTGELFF.

This clonotype has more than one count but fewer than ten. This sequence joins TRBV20-1 and TRBJ2-7, with 7 bases identical to TRBD2. Germline V gives CDR1 DFQATT, CDR2 SNEGSKA (reference sequence). V gave up 0 bases and J gave up 1 base; unmatched junction bases: 9. The CDR3 covers 16 residues. CDR3 nucleotide sequence: TGCAGTGCTAGAGATTACGGGCGGGGGAGGTCCTACGAGCAGTACTTC. The encoded protein is CSARDYGRGRSYEQYF.

This clonotype has just one count. V and J are TRBV25-1 and TRBJ2-2, with D perhaps matching TRBD1 (6 bases). Trimming stripped 3 bases from V and 3 bases from J, with 11 bases between. The CDR3 runs to 15 residues. Germline V lookup: CDR1 MGHDK, CDR2 SYGVNS. The CDR3 loop reads CASSDNRADTGELFF. DNA for the CDR3: TGTGCCAGCAGTGACAACAGGGCGGACACCGGGGAGCTGTTTTTT.

This clonotype was detected ten times or more. The V call is TRBV12-3 or TRBV12-4, the J call TRBJ1-1, with D possibly TRBD1 on 5 matching bases. The CDR3 runs to 15 residues. The V and J ends lost 3 bases and 4 bases respectively, with 15 bases between them. The chain's CDR3 is CASSFSLGAGTEAFF. The CDR3 DNA sequence: TGTGCCAGCAGTTTCTCTCTCGGGGCTGGCACTGAAGCTTTCTTT.

The rearrangement joins TRBV20-1 to TRBJ2-7; TRBD1 is a possible D gene (5 bases). With the DNA end fitting TRBJ2-5 better, the J assignment may be wrong. The CDR3 is 14 amino acids. The germline V gene encodes CDR1 DFQATT and CDR2 SNEGSKA (reference sequence). CDR3 in DNA: TGCAGTGCTAGAGATTTGACAGACCAAGAGACCCAGTACTTC. It encodes CSARDLTDQETQYF.

The chain couples TRBV7-2 to TRBJ2-5; TRBD2 matches at 8 bases. Trimming took 4 bases from V and 5 from J; bases not matched to a gene: 6. The CDR3 covers 14 residues. CDR1 and CDR2 from the germline V gene are SGHTA and FQGNSA. The chain's CDR3 is CASSYNSGIETQYF. For the CDR3, the DNA is TGTGCCAGCAGCTATAATAGCGGGATCGAGACCCAGTACTTC.

The V call is TRBV27, the J call TRBJ2-3, with unresolved D. There are 15 residues in the CDR3. The V end was cut by 8 bases, the J end by 1 base, with 16 bases between. CDR1 MNHEY and CDR2 SMNVEV come from the germline V gene (reference sequence). The CDR3, as DNA: TGTGCCAGCCAGGCAGTATCTTGGGGCACAGATACGCAGTATTTT. It specifies CASQAVSWGTDTQYF.

CDR3 amino acids: CSARATSDYEQYF. The DNA for the CDR3 is TGCAGTGCTAGAGCGACTAGCGACTACGAGCAGTACTTC. The chain combines TRBV20-1 with TRBJ2-7, with 8 bases identical to TRBD2. CDR1 is DFQATT, CDR2 SNEGSKA, per germline (reference sequence). The CDR3 is made up of 13 amino acids. V gave up 1 base and J gave up 3 bases; unmatched junction bases: 2.

This clonotype was counted a few times. The rearrangement links TRBV20-1 to TRBJ1-5; no clear D gene. This CDR3 is built from 13 residues. The germline V and J ends were trimmed by 6 bases and 5 bases, with 14 bases remaining between them. Germline V CDR1 and CDR2: DFQATT, SNEGSKA (reference sequence). CDR3 in amino acids: CSAPIGRYQPQHF. The DNA for the CDR3 is TGCAGTGCCCCCATAGGGCGTTATCAGCCCCAGCATTTT.

This clonotype was picked up a small number of times. This chain connects TRBV29-1 to TRBJ1-1; D is unclear. The germline gives CDR1 SQVTM, CDR2 ANQGSEA. V was shortened by 4 bases and J by 4 bases, with 10 bases between the two germline ends. The CDR3 is made up of 12 amino acids. In DNA form, the CDR3 reads TGCAGCGTTGCAGTGGGTCCCACTGAAGCTTTCTTT. This encodes CSVAVGPTEAFF.

V usage is TRBV5-1 and J usage is TRBJ1-2; D gene unclear. V lost 1 base and J lost 5, with 15 bases in between. CDR1 and CDR2 (germline): SGHRS, YFSETQ. The CDR3 contains 15 residues. CDR3 sequence (DNA): TGCGCCAGCAGCTTGAGCTCCGCGACAACTTATGGCTACACCTTC. This translates into CASSLSSATTYGYTF. Supplemented by reference TRBV5-1 and TRBJ1-2, the full variable domain reads KAGVTQTPRYLIKTRGQQVTLSCSPISGHRSVSWYQQTPGQGLQFLFEYFSETQRNKGNFPGRFSGRQFSNSRSEMNVSTLELGDSALYLCASSLSSATTYGYTFGSGTRLTVV.

This clonotype was seen a handful of times. The V and J genes are TRBV11-2 and TRBJ2-1; TRBD2 matches at 7 bases. V was clipped by 5 bases and J by 4 bases; unmatched bases: 11. The germline V gene has CDR1 SGHAT and CDR2 FQNNGV. The CDR3 consists of 16 residues. CDR3 DNA: TGTGCCAGCAGCAGAGTCGCCAGCGGGGCATACAATGAGCAGTTCTTC. Amino acid sequence: CASSRVASGAYNEQFF.

This clonotype was counted ten times or more. The rearrangement links TRBV29-1 to TRBJ2-1, with a tentative D call TRBD1 (5 bases). V lost 7 bases and J 1 base, leaving 11 bases between the germline ends. This CDR3 is built from 13 residues. Germline CDR1 is SQVTM and CDR2 is ANQGSEA. The CDR3 DNA reads TGCAGCGCAACCCCAGGGTCCTACAATGAGCAGTTCTTC. This translates into CSATPGSYNEQFF.

A few counts support this clonotype. The chain is built from TRBV12-3 or TRBV12-4 and TRBJ1-4; D unclear. Trimming left V 1 base short and J 11 bases short, with 5 bases between. This CDR3 spans 11 amino acids. The CDR3 sequence: CASSLGWKLFF. The CDR3 coding sequence is TGTGCCAGCAGTTTAGGGTGGAAACTGTTTTTT.

This clonotype showed up just a few times. The chain employs TRBV20-1 and TRBJ2-5; D is unresolved. The V end was cut by 0 bases, the J end by 5 bases, with 16 bases between. This CDR3 contains 15 residues. The V gene's germline CDR1 is DFQATT and CDR2 SNEGSKA (reference sequence). The CDR3 coding sequence is TGCAGTGCTAGAGATCTGGGCGGTTCTAGGGAGACCCAGTACTTC. Residues: CSARDLGGSRETQYF.

V is TRBV14 and J is TRBJ1-1; D remains unclear. V gave up 5 bases and J gave up 5 bases, with 12 bases separating them. The CDR3 is made up of 13 amino acids. Looked up from germline, CDR1 is SGHDN and CDR2 is FVKESK. The CDR3 coding sequence is TGTGCCAGCAGCGGGCCTCTTAGGACTGAAGCTTTCTTT. Translated, it gives CASSGPLRTEAFF.

A few counts support this clonotype. CDR3 sequence (DNA): TGTGCCAGCAGCAACTCTCAGGGGGCGGGGTATGGCTACACCTTC. Translation gives CASSNSQGAGYGYTF. This rearrangement joins TRBV9 to TRBJ1-2; the match to TRBD1 covers 8 bases. Germline V gives CDR1 SGDLS, CDR2 YYNGEE. V was pared by 4 bases and J by 5 bases, with 10 bases of the junction left unmatched. This CDR3 has 15 amino acids.

This clonotype has only a few counts. The V and J genes are TRBV5-5 and TRBJ2-7; D unclear. The CDR3 has 12 residues. Trimming pared 4 bases from V and 0 bases from J, leaving 5 bases between. In germline, CDR1 is SGHKS, CDR2 YYEKEE (reference sequence). The CDR3 region is CASSDNSYEQYF. DNA of the CDR3: TGTGCCAGCAGCGATAACTCCTACGAGCAGTACTTC.

The V gene is TRBV20-1, the J gene TRBJ2-5; no clear D gene. Germline values: CDR1 DFQATT, CDR2 SNEGSKA (reference sequence). The CDR3 length is 11 residues. Trimming stripped 5 bases from V and 11 bases from J, with 15 bases between. The CDR3 loop is CSADVVNEQYF. CDR3 bases: TGCAGTGCTGACGTGGTCAATGAGCAGTACTTC.

V and J are TRBV20-1 and TRBJ2-4; TRBD2 aligns across 12 bases. The J call may be faulty, since TRBJ2-7 better matches the DNA end. This CDR3 region has 15 residues. The germline V gene has CDR1 DFQATT and CDR2 SNEGSKA (reference sequence). Here the CDR3 DNA reads TGCAGTGCTAGAGCCAGACTAGCGGGAGCCTACGAGCAGTACTTC. It is translated as CSARARLAGAYEQYF.

The chain has TRBV12-3 or TRBV12-4 and TRBJ2-7; 7 bases match TRBD2. There are 15 residues in the CDR3. J lost 0 bases, V lost 10 bases, and 12 bases had no gene match. In DNA form, the CDR3 reads TGTGCCACGCGACCCGCGGGAGTTGGCTCCTACGAGCAGTACTTC. Translating it yields CATRPAGVGSYEQYF.

Comments on this clonotype: One junction end does not reproduce the germline sequence, and a read error may be involved. This chain uses TRBV4-3 with TRBJ2-6; 8 nucleotides agree with TRBD1. In germline, CDR1 is LGHNA, CDR2 YSLEER. CDR3 length equals 16 residues. The CDR3 DNA sequence: TGCGCCAGCAGTCAAGAGGACAGGGCGGTGGCCAACGTCCTGACTTTC. It encodes CASSQEDRAVANVLTF.

The J gene is TRBJ2-7, the V gene TRBV29-1; weak D call: TRBD1 (5 bases). CDR1 and CDR2 from the germline V gene are SQVTM and ANQGSEA. Deletions cut 4 bases from V and 0 bases from J, with 19 bases between. The CDR3 is 16 residues long. The CDR3 DNA reads as TGCAGCGTTGCCTCCACAGGATCGAGGCCCTCCTACGAGCAGTACTTC. This codes for CSVASTGSRPSYEQYF.

V gene TRBV4-3 combines with J gene TRBJ1-2; D possibly corresponds to TRBD1 (5 bases). V shed 4 bases and J shed 4 bases, with 16 bases lying between them. Germline loops: CDR1 LGHNA, CDR2 YSLEER. This CDR3 is 15 amino acids long. CDR3 loop: CASSPPHAGTYGYTF. The DNA of the CDR3 is TGCGCCAGCAGCCCTCCCCACGCAGGGACCTATGGCTACACCTTC.

The rearrangement links TRBV7-2 to TRBJ2-7; D might be TRBD2 (6 bases). Trimming shortened V by 5 bases and J by 3 bases, and 17 bases separated the two germline ends. Per germline, CDR1 SGHTA and CDR2 FQGNSA. This CDR3 spans 15 amino acids. CDR3 sequence reads: CASSRSIGLNYEQYF. The CDR3 bases are TGTGCCAGCAGCCGCTCAATCGGACTAAACTACGAGCAGTACTTC.